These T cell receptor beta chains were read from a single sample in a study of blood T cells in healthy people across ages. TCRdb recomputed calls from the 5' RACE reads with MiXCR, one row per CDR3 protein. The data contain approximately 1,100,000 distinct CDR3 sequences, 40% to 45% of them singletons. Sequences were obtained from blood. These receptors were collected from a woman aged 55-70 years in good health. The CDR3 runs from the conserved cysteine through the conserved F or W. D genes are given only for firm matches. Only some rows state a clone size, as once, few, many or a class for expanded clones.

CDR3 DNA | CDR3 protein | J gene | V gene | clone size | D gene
TGCAGCGTTGTCCGGAAAACGAACACTGAAGCTTTCTTT | CSVVRKTNTEAFF | TRBJ1-1 | TRBV29-1 | few | .
TGTGCCAGCAGCCAAGAATCCGGGACTGGAAACACCATATATTTT | CASSQESGTGNTIYF | TRBJ1-3 | TRBV4-2 | . | .
TGCAGTGCTAGAAGCCCTCTAGCGCTCTACGAGCAGTACTTC | CSARSPLALYEQYF | TRBJ2-7 | TRBV20-1 | . | .
TGTGCCGGCAGCCGCGGGTCGTTGGTTTACGAGCAGTACTTC | CAGSRGSLVYEQYF | TRBJ2-7 | TRBV11-2 | . | .
TGTGCCAGCAGCCCGGACAGGGGGACTTTCGAGCAGTACTTC | CASSPDRGTFEQYF | TRBJ2-7 | TRBV12-3/TRBV12-4 | few | TRBD1
TGTGCCAGCACCCCACGTTACAGGGGGCAAGATGAAAAACTGTTTTTT | CASTPRYRGQDEKLFF | TRBJ1-4 | TRBV7-9 | few | TRBD1
TGTGCCAGCAGCCAAGTCTCTGTTGAGCAGTTCTTC | CASSQVSVEQFF | TRBJ2-1 | TRBV3-1 | . | .
TGCAGTGCCAGGGACGTGACCTACGAGCAGTACTTC | CSARDVTYEQYF | TRBJ2-7 | TRBV20-1 | few | .
TGTGCCAGCAGCTTAGGGGACAGGGGGCTCTCTTACGAGCAGTACTTC | CASSLGDRGLSYEQYF | TRBJ2-7 | TRBV7-2 | many | TRBD1
TGTGCCAGCTGGGGGGGACCCCGAGATGGCTACACCTTC | CASWGGPRDGYTF | TRBJ1-2 | TRBV12-3/TRBV12-4 | few | .
TGCGCCAGCAGCTACAGGGAATACACTGAAGCTTTCTTT | CASSYREYTEAFF | TRBJ1-1 | TRBV5-1 | . | .
TGTGCCAGCAGTATGACAGGGGGCTACGAGCAGTACTTC | CASSMTGGYEQYF | TRBJ2-7 | TRBV12-3/TRBV12-4 | . | TRBD1
TGTGCCAACACCCCCGGGACAGGGGCCACAGATACGCAGTATTTT | CANTPGTGATDTQYF | TRBJ2-3 | TRBV9 | . | TRBD1
TGTGCCAGCAGCCGAGGAAAGGACAGGGTGTTGGAAAAACTGTTTTTT | CASSRGKDRVLEKLFF | TRBJ1-4 | TRBV14 | . | TRBD1
TGCAGTGCTAGCGGGGGAGTGTCAGAGACCCAGTACTTC | CSASGGVSETQYF | TRBJ2-5 | TRBV20-1 | few | .
TGCAGTGCTCACGGGGATACATGGGGGGGGGACAAGACCCAGTACTTC | CSAHGDTWGGDKTQYF | TRBJ2-5 | TRBV20-1 | few | .
TGTGCCAGCAGCTTATATCGGGACACAGCTAGCACAGATACGCAGTATTTT | CASSLYRDTASTDTQYF | TRBJ2-3 | TRBV7-9 | . | .
TGTGCCAGCAGCCCCCGGGGAGCGGCCCTAGCCAAAAACAATCAGTACTTC | CASSPRGAALAKNNQYF | TRBJ2-4 | TRBV27 | . | .
TGTGCCAGCAGTGTCACTAGCGGGAGTCGGTACAATGAGCAGTTCTTC | CASSVTSGSRYNEQFF | TRBJ2-1 | TRBV27 | . | TRBD2
TGTGCCAGCTCACCATTGATAGCCCTAGAGAGTAAAGAGCAGTTCTTC | CASSPLIALESKEQFF | TRBJ2-1 | TRBV18 | . | .
TGTGCCAGCAGCTTAGCAGGGGCGCAGGGAAAAAACATTCAGTACTTC | CASSLAGAQGKNIQYF | TRBJ2-4 | TRBV11-2 | few | .
TGCAGCATCGGCTCGGACGAGCAGTACTTC | CSIGSDEQYF | TRBJ2-7 | TRBV29-1 | many | .
TGTGCCAGCAGCCAAACTAGCGGGGCTTTGAGAGATACGCAGTATTTT | CASSQTSGALRDTQYF | TRBJ2-3 | TRBV3-1 | few | TRBD2
TGTGCCACGGGAAAGGGTTACGAGCAGTTCTTC | CATGKGYEQFF | TRBJ2-1 | TRBV6-2/TRBV6-3 | . | .
TGCAGTGCTAAAACGAACCGGGACAGGATCTACGAGCAGTACTTC | CSAKTNRDRIYEQYF | TRBJ2-7 | TRBV20-1 | . | TRBD1
TGTGCCAGCAGCGTGCTTTCCCCGGGACTAGCGGGAGGAGGGGACTCCTACAATGAGCAGTTCTTC | CASSVLSPGLAGGGDSYNEQFF | TRBJ2-1 | TRBV11-2 | . | TRBD2
TGTGCCAGCAGCTTAGCCGGGTCCGGAAACACCATATATTTT | CASSLAGSGNTIYF | TRBJ1-3 | TRBV7-6 | . | .
TGTGCCAGCAGCCAAGCGGCTAGCGGACAAAACATTCAGTACTTC | CASSQAASGQNIQYF | TRBJ2-4 | TRBV3-1 | few | TRBD2
TGTGCCAGCAGCCCCCACCGGGACAGGGACCCCTACACCTTC | CASSPHRDRDPYTF | TRBJ1-2 | TRBV9 | . | TRBD1
TGCAGTGCTAGAGCCCAACGAGGGCGCCAAGAGACCCAGTACTTC | CSARAQRGRQETQYF | TRBJ2-5 | TRBV20-1 | few | .
TGTGCCAGCAAGGGGGGACTTCAAGAGACCCAGTACTTC | CASKGGLQETQYF | TRBJ2-5 | TRBV12-3/TRBV12-4 | . | .
TGTGCCAGCAGCTTGGGCGGGAGCGGGAGGCTAAGCACAGATACGCAGTATTTT | CASSLGGSGRLSTDTQYF | TRBJ2-3 | TRBV5-6 | few | TRBD2
TGTGCCAGCAGTTTAATACTAGCGGGAAGCAATGAGCAGTTCTTC | CASSLILAGSNEQFF | TRBJ2-1 | TRBV27 | . | TRBD2
TGTGCCAGCAATGGACTAGCGTCGGGGGAGCAGTACTTC | CASNGLASGEQYF | TRBJ2-7 | TRBV28 | . | TRBD2
TGTGCCAGCAGCTACGGGGGAGATGGTCGCAATGAGCAGTTCTTC | CASSYGGDGRNEQFF | TRBJ2-1 | TRBV27 | . | .
TGCGCCAGCAGTCCCGGGACATTCTCGAACACTGAAGCTTTCTTT | CASSPGTFSNTEAFF | TRBJ1-1 | TRBV5-1 | . | .